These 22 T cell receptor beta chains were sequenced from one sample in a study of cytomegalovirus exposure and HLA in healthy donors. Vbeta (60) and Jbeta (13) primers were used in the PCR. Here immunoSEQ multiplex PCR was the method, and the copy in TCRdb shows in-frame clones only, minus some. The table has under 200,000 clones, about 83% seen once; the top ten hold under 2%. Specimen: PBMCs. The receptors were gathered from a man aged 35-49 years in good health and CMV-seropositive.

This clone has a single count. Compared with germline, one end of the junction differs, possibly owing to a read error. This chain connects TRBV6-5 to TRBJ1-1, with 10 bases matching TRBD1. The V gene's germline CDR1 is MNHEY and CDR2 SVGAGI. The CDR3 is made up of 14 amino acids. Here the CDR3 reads CAGSYSGQGTEAFF. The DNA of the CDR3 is TGTGCCGGCAGTTACTCGGGACAGGGGACTGAAGCTTTCTTT.

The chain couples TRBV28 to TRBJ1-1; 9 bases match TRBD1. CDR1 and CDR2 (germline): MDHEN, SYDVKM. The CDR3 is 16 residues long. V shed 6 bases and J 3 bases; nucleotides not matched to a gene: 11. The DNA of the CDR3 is TGTGCCAGCAGCAACAGGGGGCGCGGGAATCACACTGAAGCTTTCTTT. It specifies CASSNRGRGNHTEAFF.

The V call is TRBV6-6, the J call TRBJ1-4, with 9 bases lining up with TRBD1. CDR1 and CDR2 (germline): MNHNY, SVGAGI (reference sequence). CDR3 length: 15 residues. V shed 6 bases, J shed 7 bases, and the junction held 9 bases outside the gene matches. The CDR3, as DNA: TGTGCCAGCAGAGGACCCGGGACAGGGATTGAAAAACTGTTTTTT. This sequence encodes CASRGPGTGIEKLFF.

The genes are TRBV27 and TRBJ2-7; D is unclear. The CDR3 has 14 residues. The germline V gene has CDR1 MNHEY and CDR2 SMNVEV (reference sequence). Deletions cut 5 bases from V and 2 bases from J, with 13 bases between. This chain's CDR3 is CASSPSGATYEQYF. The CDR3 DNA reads TGTGCCAGCAGTCCCAGTGGAGCGACCTACGAGCAGTACTTC.

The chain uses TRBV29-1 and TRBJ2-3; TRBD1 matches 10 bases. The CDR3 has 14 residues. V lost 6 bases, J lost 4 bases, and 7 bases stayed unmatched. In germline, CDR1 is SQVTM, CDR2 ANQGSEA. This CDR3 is CSVGSGQGPDTQYF. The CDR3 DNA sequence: TGCAGCGTGGGCTCGGGACAGGGGCCAGATACGCAGTATTTT.

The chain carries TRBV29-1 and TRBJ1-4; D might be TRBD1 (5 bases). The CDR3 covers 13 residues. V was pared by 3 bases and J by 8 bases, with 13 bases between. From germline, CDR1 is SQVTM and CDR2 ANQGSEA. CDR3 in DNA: TGCAGCGTTGAGGGAAGGGGAAGGGAAAAACTGTTTTTT. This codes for CSVEGRGREKLFF.

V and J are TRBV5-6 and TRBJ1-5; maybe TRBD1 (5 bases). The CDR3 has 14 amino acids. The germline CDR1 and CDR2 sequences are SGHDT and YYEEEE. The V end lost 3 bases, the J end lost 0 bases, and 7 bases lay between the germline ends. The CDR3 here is CASSSQGSNQPQHF. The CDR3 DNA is TGTGCCAGCAGCTCCCAGGGTAGCAATCAGCCCCAGCATTTT.

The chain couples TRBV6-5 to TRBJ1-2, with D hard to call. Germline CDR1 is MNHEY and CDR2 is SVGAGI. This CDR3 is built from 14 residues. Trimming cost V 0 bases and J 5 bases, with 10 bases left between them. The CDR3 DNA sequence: TGTGCCAGCAGTTACTCGAGGGCAGATTATGGCTACACCTTC. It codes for CASSYSRADYGYTF.

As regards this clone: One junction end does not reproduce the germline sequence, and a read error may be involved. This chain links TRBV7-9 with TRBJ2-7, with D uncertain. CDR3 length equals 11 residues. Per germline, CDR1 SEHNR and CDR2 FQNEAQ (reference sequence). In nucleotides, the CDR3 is TGTTCCAGCAGCCTACTAAGCGAGCAGTACTTC. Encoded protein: CSSSLLSEQYF.

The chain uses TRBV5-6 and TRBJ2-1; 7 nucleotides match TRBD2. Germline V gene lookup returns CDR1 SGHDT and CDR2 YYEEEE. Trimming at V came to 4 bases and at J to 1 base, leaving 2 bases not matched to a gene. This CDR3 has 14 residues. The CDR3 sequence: CASSPGGSYNEQFF. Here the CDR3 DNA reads TGTGCCAGCAGCCCCGGGGGGTCCTACAATGAGCAGTTCTTC.

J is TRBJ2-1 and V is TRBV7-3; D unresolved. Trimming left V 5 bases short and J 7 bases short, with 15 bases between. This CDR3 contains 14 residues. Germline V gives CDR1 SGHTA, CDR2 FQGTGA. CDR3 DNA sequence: TGTGCCAGCAGCAAAGACTCCTCGGTGAATGAGCAGTTCTTC. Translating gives CASSKDSSVNEQFF.

DNA of the CDR3: TGTGCCAGCAGTCCTAAAATGAACACTGAAGCTTTCTTT. This codes for CASSPKMNTEAFF. V usage is TRBV6-1 and J usage is TRBJ1-1; unclear D gene. This CDR3 is built from 13 residues. CDR1 is MNHNS and CDR2 is SASEGT in the germline V gene. V was cut by 5 bases and J by 0 bases, with 7 bases left in between.

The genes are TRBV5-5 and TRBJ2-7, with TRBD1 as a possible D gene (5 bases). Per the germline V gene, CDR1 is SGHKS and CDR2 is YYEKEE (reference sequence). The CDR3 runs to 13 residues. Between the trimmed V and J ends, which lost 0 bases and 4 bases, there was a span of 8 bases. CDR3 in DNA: TGTGCCAGCAGCTTGGACAGGAGTTACGAGCAGTACTTC. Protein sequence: CASSLDRSYEQYF. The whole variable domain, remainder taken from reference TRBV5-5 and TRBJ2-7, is DAGVTQSPTHLIKTRGQQVTLRCSPISGHKSVSWYQQVLGQGPQFIFQYYEKEERGRGNFPDRFSARQFPNYSSELNVNALLLGDSALYLCASSLDRSYEQYFGPGTRLTVT.

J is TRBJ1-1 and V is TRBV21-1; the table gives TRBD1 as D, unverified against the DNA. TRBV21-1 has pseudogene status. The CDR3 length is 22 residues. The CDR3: CASSKEENRGRLRRSLRSEAFF. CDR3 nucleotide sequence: TGTGCCAGCAGCAAAGAGGAAAACAGGGGGCGCTTAAGAAGAAGTTTAAGGTCTGAAGCTTTCTTT.

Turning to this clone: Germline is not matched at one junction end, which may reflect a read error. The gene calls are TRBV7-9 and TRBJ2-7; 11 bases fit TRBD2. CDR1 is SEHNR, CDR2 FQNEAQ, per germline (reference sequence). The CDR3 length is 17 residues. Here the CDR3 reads CSSSLGVSGRDTYEQYF. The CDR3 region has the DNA TGTTCCAGCAGCTTAGGGGTTAGCGGGAGGGACACCTACGAGCAGTACTTC.

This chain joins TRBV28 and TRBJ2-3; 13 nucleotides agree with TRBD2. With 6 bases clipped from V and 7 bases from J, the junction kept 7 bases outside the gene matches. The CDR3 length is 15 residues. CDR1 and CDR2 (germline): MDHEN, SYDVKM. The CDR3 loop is CASSQLAGGPYTQYF. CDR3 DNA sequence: TGTGCCAGCAGCCAACTAGCGGGAGGGCCATATACGCAGTATTTT.

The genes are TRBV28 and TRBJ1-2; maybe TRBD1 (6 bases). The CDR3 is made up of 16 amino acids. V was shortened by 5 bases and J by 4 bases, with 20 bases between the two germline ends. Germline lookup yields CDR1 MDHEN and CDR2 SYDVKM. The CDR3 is CASSGPGTPSRYGYTF. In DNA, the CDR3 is TGTGCCAGCAGTGGTCCCGGGACACCTTCCCGCTATGGCTACACCTTC.

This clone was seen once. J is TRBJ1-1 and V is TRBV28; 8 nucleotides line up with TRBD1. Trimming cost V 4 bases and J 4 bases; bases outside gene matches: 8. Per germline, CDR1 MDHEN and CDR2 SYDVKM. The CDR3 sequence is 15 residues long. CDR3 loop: CASSWQGAGITEAFF. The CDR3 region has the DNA TGTGCCAGCAGTTGGCAGGGGGCGGGTATCACTGAAGCTTTCTTT.

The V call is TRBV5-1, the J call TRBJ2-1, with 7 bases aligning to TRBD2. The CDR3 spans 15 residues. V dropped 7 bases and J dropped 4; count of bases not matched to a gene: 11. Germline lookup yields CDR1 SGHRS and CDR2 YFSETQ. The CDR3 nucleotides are TGCGCCAGCCGACTAGCCGCCCAACGTTACAATGAGCAGTTCTTC. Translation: CASRLAAQRYNEQFF.

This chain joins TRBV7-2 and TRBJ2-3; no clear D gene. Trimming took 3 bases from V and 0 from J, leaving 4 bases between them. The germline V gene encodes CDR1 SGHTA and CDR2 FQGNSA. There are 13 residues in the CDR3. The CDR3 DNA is TGTGCCAGCAGCTTTTCGAGCACAGATACGCAGTATTTT. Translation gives CASSFSSTDTQYF.

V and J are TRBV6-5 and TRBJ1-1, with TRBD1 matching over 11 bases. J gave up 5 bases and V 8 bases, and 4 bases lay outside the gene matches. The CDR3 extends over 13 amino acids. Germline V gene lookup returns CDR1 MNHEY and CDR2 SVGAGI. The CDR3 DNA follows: TGTGCCAGCGGACAGGGGGCGAGAACTGAAGCTTTCTTT. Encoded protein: CASGQGARTEAFF.

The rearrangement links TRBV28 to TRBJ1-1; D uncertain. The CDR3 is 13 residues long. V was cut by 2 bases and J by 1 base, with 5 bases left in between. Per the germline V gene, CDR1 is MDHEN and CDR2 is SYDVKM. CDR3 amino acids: CASSLPGNTEAFF. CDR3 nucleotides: TGTGCCAGCAGTTTACCAGGGAACACTGAAGCTTTCTTT.